Sequencing of this T cell receptor beta chain was carried out in a study of blood T cell repertoires in COVID-19. Assay: immunoSEQ multiplex PCR; the TCRdb copy retains only in-frame clones and omits some. The data show approximately 150,000 clones, roughly 87% seen once. Germline values: CDR1 WNHNN, CDR2 SYGVQD (reference sequence). Trimming shortened V by 0 bases and J by 0 bases, and 9 bases separated the two germline ends. The CDR3 covers 15 residues. Sequencing was performed on peripheral blood. The chain recombines TRBV10-1 with TRBJ2-7; D gene uncertain. The sequence derives from a human donor in a cohort sampled during active COVID-19. The CDR3 here is CASSESQESSYEQYF. As DNA, the CDR3 is TGCGCCAGCAGTGAGTCGCAGGAAAGCTCCTACGAGCAGTACTTC.